These 2 T cell receptor beta chains share one sample of origin, sequenced in a study of immune heterogeneity within non-small cell lung tumors. The template for each sample was 550 to 700 ng of genomic DNA, which had been extracted from bulk tumor tissue. Far-apart biopsies, several per primary tumor, were taken during surgery. Curative surgery was performed on patients who had untreated, newly diagnosed non-small cell lung cancer. With 32 V and 13 J primers, multiplex PCR amplified the TCR beta CDR3. TCRdb re-called the multiplex PCR reads through MiXCR, storing one row per CDR3 protein. Seen here are more than 10,000 distinct CDR3 sequences, 27% observed once, and the top ten hold 13%. Material for sequencing was lung tumor tissue. The receptors come from a man in his fifties with non-small cell lung cancer.

This clonotype rates as medium-sized. This chain links TRBV30 with TRBJ1-1; tentatively, D is TRBD1 (5 bases). V dropped 0 bases and J dropped 5 bases, with 13 bases sitting between them. CDR1 is GTSNPN and CDR2 is SVGIG in the germline V gene (reference sequence). The CDR3 is 14 amino acids. The CDR3 region is CAWSVGAWGTEAFF. Here the CDR3 DNA reads TGTGCCTGGAGTGTAGGCGCCTGGGGGACTGAAGCTTTCTTT.

This clonotype was seen at least ten times. J is TRBJ2-6 and V is TRBV6-1; D is undetermined. V was cut by 5 bases and J by 0 bases, with 8 bases left in between. Looked up from germline, CDR1 is MNHNS and CDR2 is SASEGT. This CDR3 region has 15 residues. In nucleotides, the CDR3 is TGTGCCAGCAGTAACGTAAGCTCTGGGGCCAACGTCCTGACTTTC. Its translation: CASSNVSSGANVLTF.